The next 20 T cell receptor beta chains were all read from a single sample in a study of blood T cells in healthy people across ages. The use of a sample-barcoded 5' primer and a J-beta primer mix characterized a second PCR of roughly 7 to 12 cycles. Each CDR3 protein gets one entry after TCRdb re-called the 5' RACE reads with MiXCR. Of some 1,500,000 distinct CDR3 sequences listed, 35% to 45% are singletons. Sample: blood. The receptors were gathered from a woman under 30 in good health.

CDR3 bases: TGTGCCACCCGGGGTACCAGGGGGCGCATAGATACGCAGTATTTT. Its protein product is CATRGTRGRIDTQYF. The genes are TRBV9 and TRBJ2-3; 8 positions match TRBD1. The CDR3 is 15 amino acids. The germline CDR1 and CDR2 sequences are SGDLS and YYNGEE. J was trimmed by 5 bases and V by 9 bases; bases with no gene match: 14.

This sequence joins TRBV6-2 or TRBV6-3 and TRBJ2-1; 11 bases map to TRBD2. CDR3 size: 17 residues. Trimming took 6 bases from V and 9 from J; bases not matched to a gene: 16. CDR1 MNHEY and CDR2 SVGEGT come from the germline V gene. CDR3 bases: TGTGCCAGCAGACCAATCCTAGCGGGAGGAACGGAGGGTGAGCAGTTCTTC. This translates into CASRPILAGGTEGEQFF.

This clonotype was found once. The J gene is TRBJ2-1, the V gene TRBV28; 10 positions agree with TRBD2. The CDR3 totals 16 residues. Germline CDR1 MDHEN, CDR2 SYDVKM. V lost 1 base, J lost 7 bases, and 7 bases stayed unmatched. CDR3 amino acids: CASSLSSGSLANEQFF. In DNA, the CDR3 is TGTGCCAGCAGTTTATCTAGCGGGAGTTTGGCAAATGAGCAGTTCTTC.

This chain links TRBV12-3 or TRBV12-4 with TRBJ1-2; D is unclear. Trimming cost V 7 bases and J 3 bases, with 9 bases left between them. This CDR3 is 12 amino acids long. The CDR3 DNA reads TGTGCCAGCAACCCAGCCTACTATGGCTACACCTTC. Translating it yields CASNPAYYGYTF.

J is TRBJ2-3 and V is TRBV12-3 or TRBV12-4, with D possibly matching TRBD2 (5 bases). Trimming removed 6 bases from V and 2 bases from J, with 9 bases in between. The CDR3 loop spans 13 amino acids. The CDR3 DNA reads as TGTGCCAGCAGGGCGGGCTTCACAGATACGCAGTATTTT. Translating gives CASRAGFTDTQYF.

As regards this clonotype: One base away lies a much larger clone, so this may be a sequencing read error. Because the CDR3 is missing its conserved closing phenylalanine or tryptophan, this is likely a read error. The CDR3 region has the DNA TGTGCCAGCAGTTTAGACAGCAACGAGCAGTACTCC. This sequence encodes CASSLDSNEQYS. The V and J genes are TRBV12-3 or TRBV12-4 and TRBJ2-7; the D is unclear. The CDR3 covers 12 residues. V was pared by 1 base and J by 5 bases, with 6 bases between.

The chain is built from TRBV29-1 and TRBJ1-2; the D gene is possibly TRBD1 (5 bases). V shed 3 bases and J shed 6 bases, with 17 bases lying between them. CDR3 length: 14 amino acids. Germline V gene data show CDR1 as SQVTM and CDR2 as ANQGSEA. The CDR3 reads CSVDRTTGGNGYTF. CDR3 bases: TGCAGCGTTGACCGGACCACGGGGGGGAATGGCTACACCTTC.

This clonotype showed up many times. This may be a read error, as it is one base from a much larger clone. V is TRBV6-5 and J is TRBJ2-3; unclear D gene. Germline CDR1 and CDR2: MNHEY and SVGAGI. The CDR3 contains 11 residues. V was pared by 5 bases and J by 6 bases, with 6 bases between. CDR3 sequence: CASSIGDTQYF. The CDR3 coding sequence is TGTGCCAGCAGTATTGGGGATACGCAGTATTTT.

The genes are TRBV6-5 and TRBJ2-5; no clear D. This CDR3 comprises 16 residues. In germline, CDR1 is MNHEY, CDR2 SVGAGI. Trimming took 3 bases from V and 11 from J, leaving 25 bases between them. The CDR3: CASSYTELFSYNEQYF. CDR3 bases: TGTGCCAGCAGTTATACCGAACTGTTCTCCTACAATGAGCAGTACTTC.

Concerning this clonotype: A much larger clone differs from this one at a single base, so this may be a read error. J is TRBJ2-7 and V is TRBV4-3, with 7 bases fitting TRBD1. The DNA end lines up better with TRBJ2-5; the J call may be wrong. Germline lookup yields CDR1 LGHNA and CDR2 YSLEER. This CDR3 comprises 14 residues. CDR3 residues: CAGSQETGWETQYF. For the CDR3, the DNA is TGCGCCGGCAGCCAAGAGACAGGGTGGGAGACCCAGTACTTC.

This rearrangement joins TRBV2 to TRBJ2-3; D is unresolved. The CDR3 loop spans 13 amino acids. Germline assignment: CDR1 SNHLY and CDR2 FYNNEI. The V end lost 6 bases, the J end lost 7 bases, and 14 bases lay between the germline ends. Here the CDR3 reads CASRTPGPNTQYF. CDR3 nucleotide sequence: TGTGCCAGCAGAACCCCTGGGCCGAATACGCAGTATTTT.

The CDR3 DNA follows: TGTGCCAGCAGCTTCGGACTAACACCCCAGAGCAATGAGCAGTTCTTC. The encoded protein is CASSFGLTPQSNEQFF. The rearrangement links TRBV7-9 to TRBJ2-1; D is perhaps TRBD2 (6 bases). The V end was cut by 3 bases, the J end by 6 bases, with 18 bases between. Germline assignment: CDR1 SEHNR and CDR2 FQNEAQ (reference sequence). CDR3 length: 16 residues.

The V and J genes are TRBV3-1 and TRBJ2-7, with D tentatively TRBD2 (5 bases). V lost 4 bases, J lost 1 base, and 20 bases lay in between. The CDR3 is made up of 17 amino acids. Germline V gene lookup returns CDR1 LGHDT and CDR2 YNNKEL (reference sequence). The CDR3 coding sequence is TGTGCCAGCAGCCCAACATACAGCGGTAGAGTATCCTACGAGCAGTACTTC. Translated, it gives CASSPTYSGRVSYEQYF.

V gene TRBV6-2 or TRBV6-3 combines with J gene TRBJ2-2, with no clear D. The CDR3 spans 15 residues. Trimming took 2 bases from V and 0 from J, leaving 7 bases between them. Looked up from germline, CDR1 is MNHEY and CDR2 is SVGEGT. The CDR3 loop is CASSYPTTNTGELFF. The CDR3 region has the DNA TGTGCCAGCAGTTACCCCACGACGAACACCGGGGAGCTGTTTTTT.

The V and J genes are TRBV6-4 and TRBJ2-1, with D possibly matching TRBD2 (6 bases). The CDR3 has 14 amino acids. The germline V gene has CDR1 MRHNA and CDR2 SNTAGT. The ends were cut back, 2 bases at V and 9 bases at J, with 14 bases in the middle. CDR3 sequence reads: CASSDGREVSEQFF. The CDR3 nucleotides read TGTGCCAGCAGTGACGGTAGGGAGGTATCTGAGCAGTTCTTC.

This clonotype was counted a few times. The CDR3 DNA follows: TGTGCCAGCAGCCAAGGGGCGATTGAAAAACTGTTTTTT. Translating gives CASSQGAIEKLFF. The V gene is TRBV14, the J gene TRBJ1-4; D is unclear. This CDR3 spans 13 amino acids. Trimming took off 1 base at V and 7 bases at J, with 7 bases between the two ends. The V gene's germline CDR1 is SGHDN and CDR2 FVKESK.

This chain links TRBV12-3 or TRBV12-4 with TRBJ1-5; D gene uncertain. Trimming took 4 bases from V and 5 from J, leaving 9 bases between them. CDR3 length: 13 amino acids. Here the CDR3 reads CASSSFGDQPQHF. CDR3 sequence (DNA): TGTGCCAGCAGTTCCTTCGGGGATCAGCCCCAGCATTTT.

This clonotype was observed a few times. The chain uses TRBV7-8 and TRBJ2-1; no clear D gene. The CDR3 spans 15 residues. The V end was cut by 5 bases, the J end by 0 bases, with 11 bases between. Looked up from germline, CDR1 is SGHVS and CDR2 is FQNEAQ. Written as DNA, the CDR3 is TGTGCCAGCAGCCCTGTCCTGGACTCCTACAATGAGCAGTTCTTC. Protein product: CASSPVLDSYNEQFF.

The V and J genes are TRBV29-1 and TRBJ2-3, with 11 positions matching TRBD2. The V gene's germline CDR1 is SQVTM and CDR2 ANQGSEA. The trim removed 7 bases at V and 2 bases at J, leaving 8 bases unmatched. The CDR3 length is 15 residues. The CDR3 nucleotides are TGCAGCGCCGGGACTAGCGGAGGGGCCACAGATACGCAGTATTTT. Amino acid sequence: CSAGTSGGATDTQYF.

Note on this clonotype: The junction departs from germline at one end; a sequencing error may be responsible. The chain links TRBV4-1 to TRBJ2-1, with no clear D. The CDR3 runs 16 residues. Germline assignment: CDR1 MGHRA and CDR2 YSYEKL. The CDR3 region has the DNA TGCGCCAGCAGCCAAGATAAACTGGCCCACTACAATGAGCGGTTCTTC. Translating gives CASSQDKLAHYNERFF.